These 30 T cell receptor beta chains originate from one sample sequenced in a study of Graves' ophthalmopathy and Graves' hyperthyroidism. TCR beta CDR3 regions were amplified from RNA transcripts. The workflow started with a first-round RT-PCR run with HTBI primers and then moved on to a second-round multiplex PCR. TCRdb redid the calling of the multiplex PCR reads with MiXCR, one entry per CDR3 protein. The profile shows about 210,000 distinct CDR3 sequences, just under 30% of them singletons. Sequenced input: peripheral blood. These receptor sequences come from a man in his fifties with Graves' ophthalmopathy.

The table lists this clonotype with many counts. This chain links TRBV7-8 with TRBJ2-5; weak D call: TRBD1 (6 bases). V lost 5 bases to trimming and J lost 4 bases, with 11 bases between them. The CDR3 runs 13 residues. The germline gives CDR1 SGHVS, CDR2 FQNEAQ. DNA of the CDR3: TGTGCCAGCAGCAGAACAGGGAGAGAGACCCAGTACTTC. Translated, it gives CASSRTGRETQYF.

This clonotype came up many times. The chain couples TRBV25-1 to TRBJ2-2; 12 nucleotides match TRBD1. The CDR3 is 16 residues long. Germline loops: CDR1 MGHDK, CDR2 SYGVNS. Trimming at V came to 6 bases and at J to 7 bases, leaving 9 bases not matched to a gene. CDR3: CASSPAGQGAFGELFF. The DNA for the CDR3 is TGTGCCAGCAGCCCAGCGGGACAGGGGGCCTTCGGGGAGCTGTTTTTT.

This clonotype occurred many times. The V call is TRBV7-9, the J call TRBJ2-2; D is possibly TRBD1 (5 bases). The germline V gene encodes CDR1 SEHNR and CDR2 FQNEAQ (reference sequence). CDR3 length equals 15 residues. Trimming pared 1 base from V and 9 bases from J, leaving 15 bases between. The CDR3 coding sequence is TGTGCCAGCAGCTTAGGCCCTCAGGGTAACTGGGAGCTGTTTTTT. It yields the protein CASSLGPQGNWELFF.

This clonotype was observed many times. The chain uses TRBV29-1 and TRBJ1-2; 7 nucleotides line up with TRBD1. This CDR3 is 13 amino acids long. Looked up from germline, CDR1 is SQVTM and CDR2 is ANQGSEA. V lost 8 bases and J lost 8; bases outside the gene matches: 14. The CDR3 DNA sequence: TGCAGCACTTCGGGACAGAGTAGAGTCGGCTACACCTTC. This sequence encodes CSTSGQSRVGYTF.

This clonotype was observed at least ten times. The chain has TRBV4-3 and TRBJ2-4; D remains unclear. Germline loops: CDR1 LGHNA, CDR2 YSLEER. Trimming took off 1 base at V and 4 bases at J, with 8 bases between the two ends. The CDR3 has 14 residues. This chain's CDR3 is CASSQASRKNIQYF. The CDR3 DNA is TGCGCCAGCAGCCAAGCGTCCCGAAAAAACATTCAGTACTTC.

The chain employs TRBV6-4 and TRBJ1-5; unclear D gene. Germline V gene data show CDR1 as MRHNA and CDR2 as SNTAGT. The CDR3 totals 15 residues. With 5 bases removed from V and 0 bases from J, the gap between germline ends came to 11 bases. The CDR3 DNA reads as TGTGCCAGCAGTTTCGACACAAATAGCAATCAGCCCCAGCATTTT. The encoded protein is CASSFDTNSNQPQHF.

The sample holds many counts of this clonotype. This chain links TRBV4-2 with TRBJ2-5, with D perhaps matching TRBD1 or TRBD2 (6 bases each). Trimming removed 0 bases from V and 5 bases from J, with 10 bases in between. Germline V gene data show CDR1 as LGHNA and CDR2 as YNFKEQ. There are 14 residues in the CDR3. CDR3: CASSQEGGMETQYF. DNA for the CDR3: TGTGCCAGCAGCCAAGAAGGGGGGATGGAGACCCAGTACTTC.

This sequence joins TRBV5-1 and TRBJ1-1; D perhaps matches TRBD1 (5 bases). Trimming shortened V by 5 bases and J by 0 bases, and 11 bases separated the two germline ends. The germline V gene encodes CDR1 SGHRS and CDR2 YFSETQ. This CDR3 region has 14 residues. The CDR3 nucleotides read TGCGCCAGCAGGGGGGACTACATGAACACTGAAGCTTTCTTT. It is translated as CASRGDYMNTEAFF.

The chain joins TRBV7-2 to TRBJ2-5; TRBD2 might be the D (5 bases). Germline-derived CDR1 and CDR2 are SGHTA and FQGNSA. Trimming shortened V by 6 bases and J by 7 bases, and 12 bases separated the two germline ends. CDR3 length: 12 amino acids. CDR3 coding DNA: TGTGCCAGCAGATACAGCCGGGGGACCCAGTACTTC. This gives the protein CASRYSRGTQYF.

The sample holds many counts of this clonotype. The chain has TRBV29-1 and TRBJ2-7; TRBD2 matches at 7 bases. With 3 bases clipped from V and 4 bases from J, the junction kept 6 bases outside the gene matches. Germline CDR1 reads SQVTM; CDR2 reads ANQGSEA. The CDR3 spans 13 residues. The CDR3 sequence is CSVERENPYEQYF. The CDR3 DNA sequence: TGCAGCGTTGAGCGGGAGAACCCTTACGAGCAGTACTTC.

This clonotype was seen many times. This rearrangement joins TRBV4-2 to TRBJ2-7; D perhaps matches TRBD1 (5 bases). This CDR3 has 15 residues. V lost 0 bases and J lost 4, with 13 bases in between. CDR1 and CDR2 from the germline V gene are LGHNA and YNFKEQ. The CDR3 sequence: CASSQDEGVDYEQYF. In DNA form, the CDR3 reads TGTGCCAGCAGCCAAGACGAAGGGGTAGATTACGAGCAGTACTTC.

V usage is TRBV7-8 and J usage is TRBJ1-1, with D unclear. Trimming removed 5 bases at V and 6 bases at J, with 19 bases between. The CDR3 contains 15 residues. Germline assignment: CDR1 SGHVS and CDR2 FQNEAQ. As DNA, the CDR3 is TGTGCCAGCAGCCCATGGACGGGAATCCGCCCTGAAGCTTTCTTT. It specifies CASSPWTGIRPEAFF.

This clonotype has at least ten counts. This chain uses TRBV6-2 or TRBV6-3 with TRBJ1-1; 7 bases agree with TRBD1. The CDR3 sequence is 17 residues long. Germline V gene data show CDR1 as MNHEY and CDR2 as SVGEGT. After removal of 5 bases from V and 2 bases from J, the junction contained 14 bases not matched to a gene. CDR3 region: CASSQSFGQARNTEAFF. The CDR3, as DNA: TGTGCCAGCAGTCAAAGTTTCGGACAGGCGCGAAACACTGAAGCTTTCTTT.

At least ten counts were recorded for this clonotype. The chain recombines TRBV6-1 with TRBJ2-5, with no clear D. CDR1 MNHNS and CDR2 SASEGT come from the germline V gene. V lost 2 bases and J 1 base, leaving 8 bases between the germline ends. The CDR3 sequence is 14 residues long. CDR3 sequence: CASSESLLQETQYF. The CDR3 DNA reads TGTGCCAGCAGTGAATCTCTCCTCCAAGAGACCCAGTACTTC.

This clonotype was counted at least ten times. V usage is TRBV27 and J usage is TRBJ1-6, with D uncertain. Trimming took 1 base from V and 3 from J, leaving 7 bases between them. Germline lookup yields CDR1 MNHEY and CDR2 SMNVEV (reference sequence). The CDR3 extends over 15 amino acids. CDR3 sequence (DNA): TGTGCCAGCAGTTTATATTCAGGCTATAATTCACCCCTCCACTTT. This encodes CASSLYSGYNSPLHF.

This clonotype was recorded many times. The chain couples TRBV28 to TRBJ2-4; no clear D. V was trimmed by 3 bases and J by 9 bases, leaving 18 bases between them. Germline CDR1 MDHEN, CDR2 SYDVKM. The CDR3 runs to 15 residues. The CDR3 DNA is TGTGCCAGCAGTTTGCTCTTGGGCCCGTCGGGCATTCAGTACTTC. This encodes CASSLLLGPSGIQYF.

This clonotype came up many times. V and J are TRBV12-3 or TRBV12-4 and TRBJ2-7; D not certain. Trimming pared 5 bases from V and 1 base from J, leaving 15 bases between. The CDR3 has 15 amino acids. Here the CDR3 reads CASSPELEPSYEQYF. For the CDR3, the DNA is TGTGCCAGCAGTCCCGAACTTGAGCCTTCCTACGAGCAGTACTTC.

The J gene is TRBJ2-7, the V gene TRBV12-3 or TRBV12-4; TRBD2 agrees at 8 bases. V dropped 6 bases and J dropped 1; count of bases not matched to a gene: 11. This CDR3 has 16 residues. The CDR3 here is CASSKRQRGFSYEQYF. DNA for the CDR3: TGTGCCAGCAGCAAAAGGCAGCGGGGGTTTTCCTACGAGCAGTACTTC.

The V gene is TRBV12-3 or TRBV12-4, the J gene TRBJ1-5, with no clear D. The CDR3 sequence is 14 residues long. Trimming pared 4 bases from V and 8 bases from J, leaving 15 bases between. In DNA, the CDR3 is TGTGCCAGCAGTTCGGCACCAACCTTAGAGCCCCAGCATTTT. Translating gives CASSSAPTLEPQHF.

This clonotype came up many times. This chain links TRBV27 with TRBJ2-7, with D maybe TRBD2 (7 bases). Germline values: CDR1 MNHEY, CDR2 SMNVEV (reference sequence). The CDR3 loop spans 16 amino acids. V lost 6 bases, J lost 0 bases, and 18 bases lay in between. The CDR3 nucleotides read TGTGCCAGCAGCCTAAGGGGGGGGCGTTCCTCCTACGAGCAGTACTTC. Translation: CASSLRGGRSSYEQYF.

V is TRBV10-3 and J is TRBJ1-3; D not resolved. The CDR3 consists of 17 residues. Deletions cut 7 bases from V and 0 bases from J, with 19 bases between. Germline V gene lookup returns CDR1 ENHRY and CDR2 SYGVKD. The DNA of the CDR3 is TGTGCCATCAAGAACTCAGCGGGCGGGAGCTCTGGAAACACCATATATTTT. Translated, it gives CAIKNSAGGSSGNTIYF.

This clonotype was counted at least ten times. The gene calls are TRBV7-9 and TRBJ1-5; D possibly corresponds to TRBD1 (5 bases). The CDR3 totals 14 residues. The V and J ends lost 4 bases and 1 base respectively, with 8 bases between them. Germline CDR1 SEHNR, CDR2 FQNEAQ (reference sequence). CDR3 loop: CASSSRDSNQPQHF. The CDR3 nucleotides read TGTGCCAGCAGCTCCCGGGACAGCAATCAGCCCCAGCATTTT.

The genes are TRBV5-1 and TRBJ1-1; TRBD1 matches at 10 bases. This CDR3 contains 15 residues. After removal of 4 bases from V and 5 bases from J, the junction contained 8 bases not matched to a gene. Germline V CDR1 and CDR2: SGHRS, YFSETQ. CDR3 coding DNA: TGCGCCAGCAGCGTATCCCCGGGACAGGGGACTGAAGCTTTCTTT. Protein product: CASSVSPGQGTEAFF. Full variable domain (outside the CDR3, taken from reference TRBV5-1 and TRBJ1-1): KAGVTQTPRYLIKTRGQQVTLSCSPISGHRSVSWYQQTPGQGLQFLFEYFSETQRNKGNFPGRFSGRQFSNSRSEMNVSTLELGDSALYLCASSVSPGQGTEAFFGQGTRLTVV.

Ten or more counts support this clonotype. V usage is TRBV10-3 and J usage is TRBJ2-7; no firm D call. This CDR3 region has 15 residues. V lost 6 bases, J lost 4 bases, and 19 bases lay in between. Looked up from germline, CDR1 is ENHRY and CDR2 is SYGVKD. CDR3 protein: CAIRGDTYLSYEQYF. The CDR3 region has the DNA TGTGCCATCAGGGGCGACACTTATCTTTCTTACGAGCAGTACTTC.

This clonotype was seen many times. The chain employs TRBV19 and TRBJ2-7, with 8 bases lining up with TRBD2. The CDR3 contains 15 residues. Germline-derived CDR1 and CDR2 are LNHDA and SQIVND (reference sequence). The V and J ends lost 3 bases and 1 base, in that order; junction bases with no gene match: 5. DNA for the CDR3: TGTGCCAGTAGTATTTCAGCGGGAGCTTCCTACGAGCAGTACTTC. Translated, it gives CASSISAGASYEQYF.

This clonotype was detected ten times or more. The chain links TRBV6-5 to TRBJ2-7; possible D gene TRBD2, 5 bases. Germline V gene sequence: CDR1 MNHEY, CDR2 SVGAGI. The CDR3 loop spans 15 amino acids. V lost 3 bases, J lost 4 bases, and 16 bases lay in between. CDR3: CASSYSTSRQYEQYF. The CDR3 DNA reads TGTGCCAGCAGTTATAGTACTAGTCGCCAGTACGAGCAGTACTTC.

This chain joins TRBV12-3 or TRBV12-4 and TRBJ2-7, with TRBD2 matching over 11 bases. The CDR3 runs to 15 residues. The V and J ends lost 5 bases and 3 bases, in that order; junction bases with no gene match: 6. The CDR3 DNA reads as TGTGCCAGCAGTCCGGGACTAGCGGACCGCTACGAGCAGTACTTC. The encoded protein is CASSPGLADRYEQYF.

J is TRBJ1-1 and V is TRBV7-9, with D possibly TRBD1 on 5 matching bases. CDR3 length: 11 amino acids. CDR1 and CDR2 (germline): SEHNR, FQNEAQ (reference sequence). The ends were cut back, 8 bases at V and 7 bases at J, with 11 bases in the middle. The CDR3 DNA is TGTGCCAGCGATGCAGGGCTTGAAGCTTTCTTT. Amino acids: CASDAGLEAFF.

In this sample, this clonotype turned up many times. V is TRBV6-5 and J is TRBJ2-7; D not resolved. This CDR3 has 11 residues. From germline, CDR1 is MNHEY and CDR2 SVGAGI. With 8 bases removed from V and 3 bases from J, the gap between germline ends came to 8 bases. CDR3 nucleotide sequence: TGTGCCAGCGGATTGTACTACGAGCAGTACTTC. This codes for CASGLYYEQYF.

As DNA, the CDR3 is TGTGCCAGCAGTTGGGCTAGCGCGGAGACCCAGTACTTC. It codes for CASSWASAETQYF. V gene TRBV27 combines with J gene TRBJ2-5; TRBD2 might be the D (6 bases). V shed 4 bases and J shed 5 bases, with 11 bases lying between them. This CDR3 contains 13 residues. Germline V gene lookup returns CDR1 MNHEY and CDR2 SMNVEV (reference sequence).